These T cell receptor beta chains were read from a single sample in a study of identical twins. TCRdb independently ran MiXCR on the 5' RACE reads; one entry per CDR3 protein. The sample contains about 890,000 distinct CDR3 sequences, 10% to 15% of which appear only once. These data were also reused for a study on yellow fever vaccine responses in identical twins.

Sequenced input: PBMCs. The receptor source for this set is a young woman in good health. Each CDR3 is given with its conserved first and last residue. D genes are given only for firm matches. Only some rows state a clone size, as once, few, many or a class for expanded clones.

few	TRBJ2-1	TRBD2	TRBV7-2	TGTGCCAGCAGCTTAGGGGCGGGAGGGCAGTTCTTC	CASSLGAGGQFF
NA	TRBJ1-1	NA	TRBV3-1	TGTGCCAGCAGCCAAATGGCAGGATTGAACACTGAAGCTTTCTTT	CASSQMAGLNTEAFF
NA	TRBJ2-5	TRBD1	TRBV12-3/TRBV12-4	TGTGCCAGCAGTTTGGGGCCGGACAGGTCCCGCCCCCAAGAGACCCAGTACTTC	CASSLGPDRSRPQETQYF
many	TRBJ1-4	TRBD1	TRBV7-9	TGTGCCAGCAGACCAAGGGGACAGCTTAATGAAAAACTGTTTTTT	CASRPRGQLNEKLFF
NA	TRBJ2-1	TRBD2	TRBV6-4	TGTGCCAGCAGCGCTAGGGAGGGTGAGCAGTTCTTC	CASSAREGEQFF
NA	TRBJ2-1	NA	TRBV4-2	TGTGCCAGCAGCCCCAAGACGGCGAGTGAGCAGTTCTTC	CASSPKTASEQFF
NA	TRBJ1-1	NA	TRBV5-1	TGCGCCAGCAGCAGGGGGGCTGGCACTGAAGCTTTCTTT	CASSRGAGTEAFF
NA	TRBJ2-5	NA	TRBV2	TGTGCCAGCAGTGAGAGGGTCGAGACCCAGTACTTC	CASSERVETQYF
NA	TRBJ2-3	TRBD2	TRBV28	TGTGCCAGCAGGGGACTAGCGGGAGACCCTACGGCGGATACGCAGTATTTT	CASRGLAGDPTADTQYF
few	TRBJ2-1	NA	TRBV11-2	TGTGCCAGCAGCTTAGGTAGACTTACTAGTATCAATGAGCAGTTCTTC	CASSLGRLTSINEQFF
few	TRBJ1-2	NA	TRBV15	TGTGCCACCAGCCCACGACAGGCCGGGGACTATGGCTACACCTTC	CATSPRQAGDYGYTF
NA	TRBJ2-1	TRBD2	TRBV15	TGTGCCACCAGCAAGATGGAGGCTAGCGGGAGGGCCGAAGTCAATGAGCAGTTCTTC	CATSKMEASGRAEVNEQFF
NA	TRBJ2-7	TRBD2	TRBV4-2	TGTGCCAGCAGCCAAGAGGCAGCGGGAAGGTACGAGCAGTACTTC	CASSQEAAGRYEQYF
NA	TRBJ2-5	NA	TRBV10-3	TGTGCCATCAGTCCAGGGGGAGGAGGGGAGACCCAGTACTTC	CAISPGGGGETQYF
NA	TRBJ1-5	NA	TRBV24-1	TGTGCCACCAGTGATTTTCAGGGGCATCAGCCCCAGCATTTT	CATSDFQGHQPQHF
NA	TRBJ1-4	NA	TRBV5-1	TGCGCCAGCAGCTTCCTGGGACAAGATGAAAAACTGTTTTTT	CASSFLGQDEKLFF
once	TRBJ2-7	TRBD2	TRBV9	TGTGCCAGCAGCACAGGAGGTAGCGGGGGTCTCGAGCAGTACTTC	CASSTGGSGGLEQYF
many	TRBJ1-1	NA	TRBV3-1	TGTGCCAGCAGCCAATCTGTGAACACTGAAGCTTTCTTT	CASSQSVNTEAFF
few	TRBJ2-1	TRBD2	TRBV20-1	TGCAGTGCTAGGTGGGGGGGAAACGAGCAGTTCTTC	CSARWGGNEQFF
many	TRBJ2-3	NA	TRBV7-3	TGTGCCAGCAGTCTTCGGGTGAGGGATACGCAGTATTTT	CASSLRVRDTQYF
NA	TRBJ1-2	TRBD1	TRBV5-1	TGCGCCAGCAGCTTCCGTACAGGGGGGGATGGCTACACCTTC	CASSFRTGGDGYTF
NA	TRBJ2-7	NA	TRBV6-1	TGTGCCAGCATACCAGCACAGAGGGTCTACGAGCAGTACTTC	CASIPAQRVYEQYF
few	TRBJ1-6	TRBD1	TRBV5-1	TGCGCCAGCAGCTTGTCACCAGGGGGGTACTCACCCCTCCACTTT	CASSLSPGGYSPLHF
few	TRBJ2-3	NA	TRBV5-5	TGTGCCAGCAGCATATATGCGAGCACAGATACGCAGTATTTT	CASSIYASTDTQYF
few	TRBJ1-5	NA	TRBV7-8	TGTGCCAGCGGATCCCGCACCCTGGACAGTAGCAATCAGCCCCAGCATTTT	CASGSRTLDSSNQPQHF
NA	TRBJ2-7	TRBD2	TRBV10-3	TGTGCCATCAGTCCTAAGACTAGCGGGGAGTACGAGCAGTACTTC	CAISPKTSGEYEQYF
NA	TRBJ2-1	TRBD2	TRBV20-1	TGCAGTGCTGACTATCGGACTAGCGGGAGGGGTAGTGAGCAGTTCTTC	CSADYRTSGRGSEQFF
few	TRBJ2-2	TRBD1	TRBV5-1	TGCGCCAGCAGCCATCGTGGGGACAGGAACACCGGGGAGCTGTTTTTT	CASSHRGDRNTGELFF
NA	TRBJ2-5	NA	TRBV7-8	TGTGCCAGCAGCTCAACTGGCCGGACGGAGACCCAGTACTTC	CASSSTGRTETQYF
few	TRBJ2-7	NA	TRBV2	TGTGCCAGCAGTGACCAGCGGACCTACGAGCAGTACTTC	CASSDQRTYEQYF
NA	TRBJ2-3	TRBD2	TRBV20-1	TGCAGTGCTAGACGACTACTAGCGGGGGACACAGATACGCAGTATTTT	CSARRLLAGDTDTQYF
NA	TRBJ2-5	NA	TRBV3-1	TGTGCCAGCAGCCCAACCCTGGGGGGCCAGTACTTC	CASSPTLGGQYF
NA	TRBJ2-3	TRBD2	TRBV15	TGTGCCACCAGCAGAGATTTTAGCGGGACAGATACGCAGTATTTT	CATSRDFSGTDTQYF
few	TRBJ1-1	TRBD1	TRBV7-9	TGTGCCAGCAGCCCACAGGGACAGTTGAACACTGAAGCTTTCTTT	CASSPQGQLNTEAFF
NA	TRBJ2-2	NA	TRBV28	TGTGCCAGCAGCGAAGGACAGAGCGGGGAGCTGTTTTTT	CASSEGQSGELFF
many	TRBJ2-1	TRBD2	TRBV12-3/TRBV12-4	TGTGCCAGCAGTCCCCCGGGGACTAGCGGGATGGTTCCATCCTACAATGAGCAGTTCTTC	CASSPPGTSGMVPSYNEQFF
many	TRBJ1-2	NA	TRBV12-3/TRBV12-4	TGTGCCAGCTGTTGTCGCCAGGGTCCCTTAAACTTCTATGGCTACACCTTC	CASCCRQGPLNFYGYTF
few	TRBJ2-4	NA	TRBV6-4	TGTGCCAGCAGTGACTTAAAGACTCGACCAAACATTCAGTACTTC	CASSDLKTRPNIQYF
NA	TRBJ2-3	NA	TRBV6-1	TGTGCCAGCAGTGAAGAGGCAGGGGGCACAGATACGCAGTATTTT	CASSEEAGGTDTQYF
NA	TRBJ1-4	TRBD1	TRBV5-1	TGCGCCAGCAGCAAAACACAGGGGACGGCTAATGAAAAACTGTTTTTT	CASSKTQGTANEKLFF
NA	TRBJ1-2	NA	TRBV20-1	TGCAGTGCCACCGTTGGAGGGCTTAACTATGGCTACACCTTC	CSATVGGLNYGYTF
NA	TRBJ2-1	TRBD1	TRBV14	TGTGCCAGCAGCCGGAACAGGGGCCTGTCGAGGTACAATGAGCAGTTCTTC	CASSRNRGLSRYNEQFF
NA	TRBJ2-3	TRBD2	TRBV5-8	TGTGCCAGCAGCCCCTGGACTAGCTCAGGGCAGTATTTT	CASSPWTSSGQYF
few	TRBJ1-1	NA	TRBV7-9	TGTGCCAGCAGCCGTGGACTAAGCGGGTGGACTGAAGCTTTCTTT	CASSRGLSGWTEAFF
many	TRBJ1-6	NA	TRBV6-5	TGTGCCAGCAGTACCATAAATTCACCCCTCCACTTT	CASSTINSPLHF
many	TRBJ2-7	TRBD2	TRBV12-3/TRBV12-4	TGTGCCAGCAGTAGACTAGCACGGTTCGACGAGCAGTACTTC	CASSRLARFDEQYF